The 6 T cell receptor beta chains reported below all come from one sample, sequenced in a study of Ad26.COV2.S vaccination and SARS-CoV-2 variants. Treatment denoted: about 20 received Ad26.COV2.S at low or high dose, single or two shots; roughly 5 received placebo; per-sample allocation not given. Samples analyzed were those drawn on day 63 after the first vaccine or placebo injection. Sequencing used immunoSEQ multiplex PCR; TCRdb keeps in-frame clones, though not all of them. The data contain roughly 350,000 clones, approximately 90% of them singletons. Source: peripheral blood, taken in a trial of Ad26.COV2.S vaccine versus placebo. These receptors were collected from a person between 18 and 65 years old who received the Ad26.COV2.S COVID-19 vaccine or a placebo.

The chain uses TRBV4-1 and TRBJ1-1; weak D call: TRBD1 (5 bases). Germline CDR1 is MGHRA and CDR2 is YSYEKL. V lost 1 base, J lost 4 bases, and 19 bases lay in between. The length of the CDR3 is 17 residues. The CDR3 region has the DNA TGCGCCAGCAGCCAAGGGGGACCCTTCTCCCGGGGCACTGAAGCTTTCTTT. Its translation: CASSQGGPFSRGTEAFF.

V and J are TRBV6-5 and TRBJ1-1; maybe TRBD1 (6 bases). The CDR3 length is 12 residues. V was pared by 4 bases and J by 7 bases, with 10 bases between. Germline values: CDR1 MNHEY, CDR2 SVGAGI. CDR3 bases: TGTGCCAGCAGTTCGACAGGTCGTGAAGCTTTCTTT. Translating it yields CASSSTGREAFF.

The rearrangement uses TRBV11-2 and TRBJ1-1; 7 bases line up with TRBD1. The CDR3 is 17 residues long. Unmatched junction bases numbered 9, after V lost 1 base and J lost 1 base. Germline V gene lookup returns CDR1 SGHAT and CDR2 FQNNGV. The CDR3 DNA is TGTGCCAGCAGCTTAGGGTCGTGGGGACAGAAGAACACTGAAGCTTTCTTT. It codes for CASSLGSWGQKNTEAFF.

This chain links TRBV7-8 with TRBJ1-2; 8 nucleotides agree with TRBD1. Germline loops: CDR1 SGHVS, CDR2 FQNEAQ. The CDR3 is made up of 13 amino acids. Losses at the gene ends were 1 base for V and 7 bases for J; bases not matched to a gene: 2. The CDR3 here is CASSLDRGAGYTF. The CDR3 bases are TGTGCCAGCAGCTTAGACAGGGGGGCTGGCTACACCTTC.

This sequence joins TRBV19 and TRBJ2-1; D perhaps matches TRBD1 (6 bases). CDR1 LNHDA and CDR2 SQIVND come from the germline V gene (reference sequence). This CDR3 has 16 amino acids. The V gene lost 6 bases and the J gene lost 0 bases, with 15 bases spanning the gap. The CDR3 DNA sequence: TGTGCCAGTAGAATTACCGGGACAAGCTCCTACAATGAGCAGTTCTTC. This gives the protein CASRITGTSSYNEQFF.

The chain couples TRBV9 to TRBJ2-7; D is perhaps TRBD2 (7 bases). V gave up 0 bases and J gave up 5 bases, with 9 bases separating them. The CDR3 runs 13 residues. Germline V gene sequence: CDR1 SGDLS, CDR2 YYNGEE. The CDR3 here is CASSVAGGHEQYF. In DNA, the CDR3 is TGTGCCAGCAGCGTAGCGGGGGGCCACGAGCAGTACTTC.